The 20 T cell receptor beta chains below all came from one sample that was sequenced in a study of shared clonotypes between healthy human individuals. Clones were sequenced by immunoSEQ multiplex PCR, and TCRdb holds only the in-frame ones, with some missing. Altogether 2.3 million or so clones are present, more than 80% being singletons, with the ten largest covering around 0.4%. What was sequenced was naive CD4+ T cells from PBMCs. As to subset: CD45RA+ positively selected. The source of these receptors is a man aged 18-30 years in good health. Some clones in this sample may be carry-over from other donors' samples.

The chain carries TRBV19 and TRBJ1-5, with D tentatively TRBD1 (6 bases). Trimming took 6 bases from V and 5 from J, leaving 11 bases between them. This CDR3 has 13 amino acids. The germline CDR1 and CDR2 sequences are LNHDA and SQIVND (reference sequence). CDR3 coding DNA: TGTGCCAGTAGCACAGGGCGGCATCAGCCCCAGCATTTT. Translation gives CASSTGRHQPQHF.

This clone was recorded only once. The chain is built from TRBV5-8 and TRBJ1-2, with D possibly matching TRBD1 (5 bases). The V end lost 4 bases, the J end lost 2 bases, and 12 bases lay between the germline ends. The germline gives CDR1 SGHTS, CDR2 YDEGEE. The length of the CDR3 is 14 residues. The CDR3 protein is CASSPTGANYGYTF. For the CDR3, the DNA is TGTGCCAGCAGCCCAACTGGGGCGAACTATGGCTACACCTTC.

This clone was observed once. The same CDR3 is also encoded by other DNA sequences in this sample. This chain links TRBV28 with TRBJ1-3; TRBD1 is a possible D gene (5 bases). Germline values: CDR1 MDHEN, CDR2 SYDVKM. The CDR3 is 14 amino acids. Trimming removed 6 bases from V and 4 bases from J, with 13 bases in between. The CDR3 nucleotides are TGTGCCAGCAGGCTCCAGGGATCCGGAAACACCATATATTTT. This sequence encodes CASRLQGSGNTIYF. Using reference TRBV28 and TRBJ1-3 for the parts outside the CDR3, the full variable domain is DVKVTQSSRYLVKRTGEKVFLECVQDMDHENMFWYRQDPGLGLRLIYFSYDVKMKEKGDIPEGYSVSREKKERFSLILESASTNQTSMYLCASRLQGSGNTIYFGEGSWLTVV.

This chain connects TRBV6-4 to TRBJ2-1; 12 bases fit TRBD2. The CDR3 length is 18 residues. Per the germline V gene, CDR1 is MRHNA and CDR2 is SNTAGT. The V and J ends lost 6 bases and 0 bases, in that order; junction bases with no gene match: 9. CDR3 DNA sequence: TGTGCCAGCAGGGATACTAGCGGGAGGTCGAGCTCCTACAATGAGCAGTTCTTC. Protein sequence: CASRDTSGRSSSYNEQFF.

The CDR3 region is CASSEWTDPNYGYTF. Written as DNA, the CDR3 is TGTGCCAGCAGCGAATGGACAGACCCTAACTATGGCTACACCTTC. The genes are TRBV9 and TRBJ1-2; D perhaps matches TRBD1 (6 bases). CDR1 is SGDLS, CDR2 YYNGEE, per germline. Trimming stripped 3 bases from V and 0 bases from J, with 12 bases between. The CDR3 is 15 amino acids.

The chain is built from TRBV28 and TRBJ2-7, with 10 bases lining up with TRBD1. CDR1 and CDR2 (germline): MDHEN, SYDVKM. The CDR3 length is 16 residues. V lost 5 bases to trimming and J lost 0 bases; unmatched junction nucleotides: 7. In DNA, the CDR3 is TGTGCCAGCAGTAGACAGGGGGCTTTAAGCTCCTACGAGCAGTACTTC. It yields the protein CASSRQGALSSYEQYF.

CDR3 in amino acids: CASSVVGQPLVDEQFF. The DNA of the CDR3 is TGTGCCAGCAGCGTAGTGGGACAGCCTTTAGTCGATGAGCAGTTCTTC. V and J are TRBV9 and TRBJ2-1, with 7 positions matching TRBD1. The CDR3 has 16 amino acids. V was pared by 0 bases and J by 8 bases, with 11 bases of the junction left unmatched. Per the germline V gene, CDR1 is SGDLS and CDR2 is YYNGEE.

The genes are TRBV6-5 and TRBJ2-7; TRBD1 matches at 7 bases. CDR1 is MNHEY and CDR2 is SVGAGI in the germline V gene. The CDR3 is made up of 14 amino acids. Trimming took 5 bases from V and 3 from J; bases not matched to a gene: 7. The chain's CDR3 is CASSNNRGNYEQYF. In nucleotides, the CDR3 is TGTGCCAGCAGTAATAACAGGGGTAACTACGAGCAGTACTTC.

The CDR3 DNA follows: TGTGCCAGCAGCTTATTATCAGGGGGCGCGGTAGAGCAGTTCTTC. It codes for CASSLLSGGAVEQFF. This chain connects TRBV7-9 to TRBJ2-1; 8 bases agree with TRBD1. Germline CDR1 is SEHNR and CDR2 is FQNEAQ (reference sequence). The CDR3 totals 15 residues. With 2 bases clipped from V and 10 bases from J, the junction kept 10 bases outside the gene matches.

The chain employs TRBV6-1 and TRBJ2-7; 8 bases agree with TRBD2. Germline V gene sequence: CDR1 MNHNS, CDR2 SASEGT. The ends lost 6 bases at V and 0 bases at J; junction bases unmatched: 7. The CDR3 totals 15 residues. DNA for the CDR3: TGTGCCAGCAGATCAAGGAGCGGGAGCTCCTACGAGCAGTACTTC. This sequence encodes CASRSRSGSSYEQYF.

The chain is built from TRBV5-8 and TRBJ2-6, with D perhaps given as TRBD1 or TRBD2 (6 bases each). The germline V gene has CDR1 SGHTS and CDR2 YDEGEE. CDR3 length equals 16 residues. Between the trimmed V and J ends, which lost 5 bases and 4 bases, there was a span of 16 bases. The CDR3 protein is CASSRRWGAGANVLTF. As DNA, the CDR3 is TGTGCCAGCAGTCGTCGGTGGGGGGCCGGGGCCAACGTCCTGACTTTC.

The chain has TRBV7-9 and TRBJ2-7; 10 bases match TRBD2. The CDR3 has 16 amino acids. In germline, CDR1 is SEHNR, CDR2 FQNEAQ (reference sequence). V lost 3 bases to trimming and J lost 6 bases; unmatched junction nucleotides: 11. The CDR3 spells CASSLILAGDTLEQYF. The CDR3 DNA sequence: TGTGCCAGCAGCTTGATTCTAGCGGGAGATACCCTCGAGCAGTACTTC.

The V call is TRBV19, the J call TRBJ2-7; D is possibly TRBD1 (6 bases). CDR1 is LNHDA and CDR2 is SQIVND in the germline V gene (reference sequence). Trimming took off 6 bases at V and 1 base at J, with 16 bases between the two ends. This CDR3 is 15 amino acids long. The chain's CDR3 is CASSDDGTISYEQYF. CDR3 coding DNA: TGTGCCAGTAGCGACGACGGGACAATTTCCTACGAGCAGTACTTC. Complete variable domain (other parts from reference TRBV19 and TRBJ2-7): DGGITQSPKYLFRKEGQNVTLSCEQNLNHDAMYWYRQDPGQGLRLIYYSQIVNDFQKGDIAEGYSVSREKKESFPLTVTSAQKNPTAFYLCASSDDGTISYEQYFGPGTRLTVT.

The chain is built from TRBV19 and TRBJ2-7; a possible D gene is TRBD1 (5 bases). This CDR3 has 13 amino acids. CDR1 LNHDA and CDR2 SQIVND come from the germline V gene (reference sequence). The V gene lost 4 bases and the J gene lost 2 bases, with 9 bases spanning the gap. CDR3 sequence reads: CASSRQSAYEQYF. Written as DNA, the CDR3 is TGTGCCAGTAGTAGACAGTCAGCCTACGAGCAGTACTTC. Complete variable domain (other parts from reference TRBV19 and TRBJ2-7): DGGITQSPKYLFRKEGQNVTLSCEQNLNHDAMYWYRQDPGQGLRLIYYSQIVNDFQKGDIAEGYSVSREKKESFPLTVTSAQKNPTAFYLCASSRQSAYEQYFGPGTRLTVT.

CDR3 nucleotides: TGTGCCAGCAGGAAGACAGACACAAACACTGAAGCTTTCTTT. Translated, it gives CASRKTDTNTEAFF. V usage is TRBV2 and J usage is TRBJ1-1; D perhaps matches TRBD1 (5 bases). The CDR3 contains 14 residues. CDR1 SNHLY and CDR2 FYNNEI come from the germline V gene. V lost 6 bases to trimming and J lost 2 bases, with 13 bases between them.

V usage is TRBV6-7 and J usage is TRBJ2-2; perhaps D is TRBD1 or TRBD2 (5 bases each). TRBV6-7 is assigned to the ORF class and has an uncertain function. CDR3 size: 13 residues. Trimming stripped 10 bases from V and 6 bases from J, with 15 bases between. CDR3: CATKTEGPGELFF. The DNA for the CDR3 is TGTGCCACAAAAACCGAGGGACCCGGGGAGCTGTTTTTT.

The J gene is TRBJ2-6, the V gene TRBV20-1, with D unresolved. Trimming shortened V by 6 bases and J by 8 bases, and 5 bases separated the two germline ends. The CDR3 spans 10 residues. Germline V gene lookup returns CDR1 DFQATT and CDR2 SNEGSKA (reference sequence). Here the CDR3 DNA reads TGCAGTGCCCACACCAACGTCCTGACTTTC. Translated: CSAHTNVLTF.

The chain uses TRBV28 and TRBJ1-5; D may be TRBD1 (5 bases). The ends were cut back, 1 base at V and 2 bases at J, with 18 bases in the middle. The germline V gene has CDR1 MDHEN and CDR2 SYDVKM. This CDR3 has 18 amino acids. The CDR3 region is CASSLSRGGGIGNQPQHF. The CDR3 coding sequence is TGTGCCAGCAGTTTATCCCGTGGGGGGGGGATTGGCAATCAGCCCCAGCATTTT.

V gene TRBV28 combines with J gene TRBJ2-7; D might be TRBD2 (6 bases). There are 12 residues in the CDR3. V shed 5 bases and J shed 6 bases, with 11 bases lying between them. Germline V lookup: CDR1 MDHEN, CDR2 SYDVKM. This CDR3 is CASSPGLGEQYF. CDR3 nucleotide sequence: TGTGCCAGCAGTCCGGGACTCGGCGAGCAGTACTTC.

Note on this clone: This specimen includes other DNA sequences encoding the same CDR3. CDR3 in DNA: TGTGCCAGCAGTTTAGGGGGACTATCCTACAATGAGCAGTTCTTC. It translates to CASSLGGLSYNEQFF. The chain couples TRBV28 to TRBJ2-1; 7 bases align to TRBD2. The V gene's germline CDR1 is MDHEN and CDR2 SYDVKM. V shed 2 bases, J shed 1 base, and the junction held 2 bases outside the gene matches. This CDR3 has 15 amino acids. Supplemented by reference TRBV28 and TRBJ2-1, the full variable domain reads DVKVTQSSRYLVKRTGEKVFLECVQDMDHENMFWYRQDPGLGLRLIYFSYDVKMKEKGDIPEGYSVSREKKERFSLILESASTNQTSMYLCASSLGGLSYNEQFFGPGTRLTVL.